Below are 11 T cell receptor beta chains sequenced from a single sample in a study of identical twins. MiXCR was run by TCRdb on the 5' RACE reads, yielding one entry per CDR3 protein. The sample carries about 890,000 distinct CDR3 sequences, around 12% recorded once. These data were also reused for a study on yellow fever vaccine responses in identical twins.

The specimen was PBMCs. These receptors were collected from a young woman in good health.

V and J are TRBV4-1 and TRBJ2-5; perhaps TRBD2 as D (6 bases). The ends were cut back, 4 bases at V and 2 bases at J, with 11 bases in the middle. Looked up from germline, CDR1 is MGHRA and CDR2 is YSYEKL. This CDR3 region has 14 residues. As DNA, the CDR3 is TGCGCCAGCAGCCGTCGGAGGGATCAAGAGACCCAGTACTTC. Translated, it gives CASSRRRDQETQYF.

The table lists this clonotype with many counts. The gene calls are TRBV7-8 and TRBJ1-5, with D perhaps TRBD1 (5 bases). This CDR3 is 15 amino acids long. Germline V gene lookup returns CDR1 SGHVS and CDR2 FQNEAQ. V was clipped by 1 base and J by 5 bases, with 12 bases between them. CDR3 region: CASSLVFGDYQPQHF. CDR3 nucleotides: TGTGCCAGCAGCTTAGTCTTTGGGGACTATCAGCCCCAGCATTTT.

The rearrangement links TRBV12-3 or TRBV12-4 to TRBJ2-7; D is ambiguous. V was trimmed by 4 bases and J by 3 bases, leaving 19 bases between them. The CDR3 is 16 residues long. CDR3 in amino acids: CASSSLNKNSLYEQYV. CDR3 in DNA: TGTGCCAGCAGTTCCCTAAACAAGAATTCCCTCTACGAGCAGTACGTC.

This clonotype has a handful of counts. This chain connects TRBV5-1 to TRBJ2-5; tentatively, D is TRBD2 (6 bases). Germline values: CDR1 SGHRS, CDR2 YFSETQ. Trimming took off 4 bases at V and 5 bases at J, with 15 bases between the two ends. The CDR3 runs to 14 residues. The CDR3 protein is CASSLSGDRETQYF. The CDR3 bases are TGCGCCAGCAGCCTGTCGGGGGACCGGGAGACCCAGTACTTC.

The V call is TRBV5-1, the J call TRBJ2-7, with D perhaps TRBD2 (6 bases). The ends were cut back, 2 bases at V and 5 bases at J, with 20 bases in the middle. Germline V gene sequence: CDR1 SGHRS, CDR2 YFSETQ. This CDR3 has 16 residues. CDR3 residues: CASSLRLPDGRDEQYF. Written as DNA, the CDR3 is TGCGCCAGCAGCTTAAGGCTCCCCGACGGGAGAGACGAGCAGTACTTC.

The CDR3 nucleotides are TGTGCCACCAGCAGAGCATGGACAGGGGGCACTGAAGCTTTCTTT. Protein: CATSRAWTGGTEAFF. This chain links TRBV15 with TRBJ1-1; 10 bases are shared with TRBD1. There are 15 residues in the CDR3. Germline assignment: CDR1 LNHNV and CDR2 YYDKDF (reference sequence). J gave up 4 bases and V 1 base, and 3 bases lay outside the gene matches.

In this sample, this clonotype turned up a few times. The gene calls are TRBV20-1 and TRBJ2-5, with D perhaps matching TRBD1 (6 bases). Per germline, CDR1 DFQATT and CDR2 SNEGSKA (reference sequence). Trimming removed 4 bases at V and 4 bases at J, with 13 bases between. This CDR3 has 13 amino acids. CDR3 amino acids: CSATNRVAETQYF. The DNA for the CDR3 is TGCAGTGCTACAAACAGGGTCGCAGAGACCCAGTACTTC.

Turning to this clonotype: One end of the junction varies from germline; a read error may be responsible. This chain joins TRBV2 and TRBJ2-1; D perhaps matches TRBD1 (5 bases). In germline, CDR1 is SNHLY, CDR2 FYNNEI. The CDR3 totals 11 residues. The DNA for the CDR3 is TGTGCCAGCAGGCAGGGTGTAGAGCTGTTCTTC. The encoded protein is CASRQGVELFF. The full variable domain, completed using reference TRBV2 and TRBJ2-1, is EPEVTQTPSHQVTQMGQEVILRCVPISNHLYFYWYRQILGQKVEFLVSFYNNEISEKSEIFDDQFSVERPDGSNFTLKIRSTKLEDSAMYFCASRQGVELFFGPGTRLTVL.

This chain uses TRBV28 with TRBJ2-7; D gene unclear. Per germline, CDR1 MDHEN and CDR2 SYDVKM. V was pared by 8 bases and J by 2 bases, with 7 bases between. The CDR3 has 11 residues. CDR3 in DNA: TGTGCCAGCGCCGGTCCCTACGAGCAGTACGTC. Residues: CASAGPYEQYV.

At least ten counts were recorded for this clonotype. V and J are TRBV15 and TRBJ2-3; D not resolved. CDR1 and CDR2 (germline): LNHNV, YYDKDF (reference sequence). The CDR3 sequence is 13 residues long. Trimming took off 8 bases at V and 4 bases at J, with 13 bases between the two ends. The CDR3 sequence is CATGVSLPDTQYF. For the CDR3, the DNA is TGTGCCACCGGGGTGTCGTTACCAGATACGCAGTATTTT.

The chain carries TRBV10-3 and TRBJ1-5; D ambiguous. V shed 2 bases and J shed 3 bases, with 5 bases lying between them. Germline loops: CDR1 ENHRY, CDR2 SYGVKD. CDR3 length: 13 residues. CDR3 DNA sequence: TGTGCCATCAGTGAGACCGACAATCAGCCCCAGCATTTT. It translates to CAISETDNQPQHF.